The entry that follows covers one TCR beta chain sequence. Its antigen remains unknown. The CDR3 runs to 11 residues. The V end lost 10 bases, the J end lost 6 bases, and 12 bases lay between the germline ends. The V gene's germline CDR1 is MDHEN and CDR2 SYDVKM. This record comes from a study of immune evolution from preneoplasia to lung adenocarcinoma. Background on the study: HLA loss of heterozygosity: about 7% AIS, less than 18% MIA, over 25% ADC, none AAH. Study findings and constraints: T cell clonality was higher in KRAS-mutant than EGFR-mutant or wild-type nodules. Later-stage lesions seemingly showed higher T cell density and diversity than normal lung. Top clone share appeared to fall from AAH through AIS, MIA, adenocarcinoma.

Measured with immunoSEQ multiplex PCR; TCRdb has only the in-frame clones, and not every one. The sample yields some 4,500 clones, 60% to 80% seen once. Material for sequencing was FFPE minimally invasive lung adenocarcinoma tissue. The chain carries TRBV28 and TRBJ1-1; D might be TRBD1 (6 bases). The clonotype comes from a person aged 55-80 years with lung adenocarcinoma. CDR3 sequence: CATRGLAEAFF. For the CDR3, the DNA is TGTGCCACCAGGGGTTTGGCTGAAGCTTTCTTT.